Following are 27 T cell receptor beta chains from one sample sequenced in a study of regulatory T cells in long-lasting Graves disease. Time point noted: newly diagnosed GD, antithyroid drugs for less than 3 months. Extracted RNA from PBMCs served as the source of the TCR library. For TCR beta, libraries came from iRepertoire HTBI primers and Arm-PCR of CDR3 regions. TCRdb passed the multiplex PCR reads through MiXCR, listing each CDR3 protein once. The sample holds 240,000 or so distinct CDR3 sequences, 20% seen once. The specimen was peripheral blood mononuclear cells (PBMCs), collected at new diagnosis, from a patient treated with antithyroid drugs. Receptors were obtained from a female donor with Graves disease.

There are many counts of this clonotype. The chain employs TRBV7-9 and TRBJ1-1, with unresolved D. Germline V gives CDR1 SEHNR, CDR2 FQNEAQ (reference sequence). This CDR3 is 12 amino acids long. V lost 6 bases and J lost 0, with 5 bases in between. CDR3 nucleotides: TGTGCCAGCAGTTACGTGAACACTGAAGCTTTCTTT. As protein: CASSYVNTEAFF. Full variable domain (missing parts from reference TRBV7-9 and TRBJ1-1): DTGVSQNPRHKITKRGQNVTFRCDPISEHNRLYWYRQTLGQGPEFLTYFQNEAQLEKSRLLSDRFSAERPKGSFSTLEIQRTEQGDSAMYLCASSYVNTEAFFGQGTRLTVV.

The rearrangement joins TRBV27 to TRBJ2-1; 9 bases map to TRBD2. The CDR3 sequence is 15 residues long. The V gene's germline CDR1 is MNHEY and CDR2 SMNVEV (reference sequence). J gave up 6 bases and V 5 bases, and 8 bases lay outside the gene matches. Written as DNA, the CDR3 is TGTGCCAGCAGTACGAGGGCGGGAGGGCCCAATGAGCAGTTCTTC. Translated, it gives CASSTRAGGPNEQFF.

This clonotype was picked up a small number of times. V gene TRBV10-3 combines with J gene TRBJ2-7; D gene uncertain. The ends were cut back, 8 bases at V and 2 bases at J, with 10 bases in the middle. The CDR3 contains 12 residues. CDR1 is ENHRY, CDR2 SYGVKD, per germline. The CDR3 spells CAISADPYEQYF. CDR3 bases: TGTGCCATCTCGGCAGACCCCTACGAGCAGTACTTC.

This clonotype occurred many times. The gene calls are TRBV7-3 and TRBJ2-3; unclear D gene. Germline CDR1 SGHTA, CDR2 FQGTGA. Trimming took off 4 bases at V and 0 bases at J, with 5 bases between the two ends. The length of the CDR3 is 13 residues. This CDR3 reads CASSSWSTDTQYF. The CDR3 DNA is TGTGCCAGCAGCTCGTGGAGCACAGATACGCAGTATTTT.

This clonotype was observed at least ten times. J is TRBJ2-7 and V is TRBV14; the D gene is possibly TRBD1 (6 bases). CDR3 size: 15 residues. V was cut by 2 bases and J by 3 bases, with 14 bases left in between. CDR1 SGHDN and CDR2 FVKESK come from the germline V gene. The CDR3 nucleotides are TGTGCCAGCAGCCAATATGGGACATTATTCTACGAGCAGTACTTC. Its translation: CASSQYGTLFYEQYF.

This clonotype was found many times. This chain uses TRBV6-1 with TRBJ1-2; possibly TRBD1 for D (6 bases). The V end lost 5 bases, the J end lost 4 bases, and 26 bases lay between the germline ends. The CDR3 extends over 18 amino acids. Germline CDR1 reads MNHNS; CDR2 reads SASEGT. The CDR3 region is CASSKLNRETLRTYGYTF. In nucleotides, the CDR3 is TGTGCCAGCAGTAAGTTGAACAGGGAGACGTTACGGACCTATGGCTACACCTTC.

This clonotype was counted many times. For the CDR3, the DNA is TGTGCCAGCAGCGATCCAGGATATGGCTACACCTTC. Amino acids: CASSDPGYGYTF. The chain links TRBV7-3 to TRBJ1-2; D is ambiguous. Trimming shortened V by 5 bases and J by 5 bases, and 9 bases separated the two germline ends. Germline V gene sequence: CDR1 SGHTA, CDR2 FQGTGA. The CDR3 has 12 residues.

This clonotype appeared a few times. This chain links TRBV14 with TRBJ2-3; D gene uncertain. CDR3 size: 14 residues. Germline V gives CDR1 SGHDN, CDR2 FVKESK. V was shortened by 1 base and J by 6 bases, with 11 bases between the two germline ends. CDR3 in amino acids: CASSQGVKRDTQYF. CDR3 bases: TGTGCCAGCAGCCAAGGGGTTAAACGGGATACGCAGTATTTT.

The chain couples TRBV9 to TRBJ1-1; possibly TRBD1 for D (6 bases). There are 14 residues in the CDR3. Trimming took 4 bases from V and 0 from J, leaving 10 bases between them. From germline, CDR1 is SGDLS and CDR2 YYNGEE. CDR3 protein: CASSSRQVNTEAFF. In nucleotides, the CDR3 is TGTGCCAGCAGCAGCAGACAGGTGAACACTGAAGCTTTCTTT.

This clonotype was counted many times. This sequence joins TRBV20-1 and TRBJ2-3; TRBD2 matches 13 bases. The length of the CDR3 is 16 residues. Trimming removed 3 bases from V and 4 bases from J; junction bases left unmatched: 7. Germline V gene data show CDR1 as DFQATT and CDR2 as SNEGSKA (reference sequence). CDR3 sequence: CSARGGLAGDADTQYF. As DNA, the CDR3 is TGCAGTGCTAGGGGCGGACTAGCGGGAGACGCAGATACGCAGTATTTT.

This clonotype was detected many times. The chain combines TRBV11-2 with TRBJ2-5; 11 bases agree with TRBD2. With 5 bases clipped from V and 3 bases from J, the junction kept 5 bases outside the gene matches. Germline CDR1 is SGHAT and CDR2 is FQNNGV. The CDR3 loop spans 15 amino acids. The CDR3 here is CASSAALAGEETQYF. The CDR3 region has the DNA TGTGCCAGCAGCGCGGCACTAGCGGGGGAAGAGACCCAGTACTTC.

Points on this clonotype: One end of the junction does not line up with germline, which may come from a read error. The J gene is TRBJ2-1, the V gene TRBV6-2 or TRBV6-3; TRBD2 matches 11 bases. The CDR3 runs 15 residues. CDR1 and CDR2 from the germline V gene are MNHEY and SVGEGT. For the CDR3, the DNA is TGTGCCGGCAGTCTTAGCGGGGGGGCCTACAATGAGCAGTTCTTC. Protein: CAGSLSGGAYNEQFF.

This clonotype was counted at least ten times. For the CDR3, the DNA is TGTGCCATCAGATCGGACAGGGGGACCGGGGAGCTGTTTTTT. Residues: CAIRSDRGTGELFF. The V and J genes are TRBV10-3 and TRBJ2-2; the match to TRBD1 covers 10 bases. Germline CDR1 is ENHRY and CDR2 is SYGVKD. V was clipped by 6 bases and J by 5 bases; unmatched bases: 3. The CDR3 loop spans 14 amino acids.

The chain carries TRBV5-1 and TRBJ2-5; 8 bases line up with TRBD1. This CDR3 spans 15 amino acids. The germline V gene has CDR1 SGHRS and CDR2 YFSETQ. The junction had 5 bases not matched to a gene; V was cut back by 0 bases and J by 4 bases. The CDR3 reads CASSLEGTGGETQYF. CDR3 sequence (DNA): TGCGCCAGCAGCTTGGAAGGGACAGGAGGAGAGACCCAGTACTTC. Drawing the rest from reference TRBV5-1 and TRBJ2-5, the complete variable domain is KAGVTQTPRYLIKTRGQQVTLSCSPISGHRSVSWYQQTPGQGLQFLFEYFSETQRNKGNFPGRFSGRQFSNSRSEMNVSTLELGDSALYLCASSLEGTGGETQYFGPGTRLLVL.

This clonotype showed up many times. This sequence joins TRBV5-5 and TRBJ2-3, with D maybe TRBD1 (5 bases). CDR1 is SGHKS, CDR2 YYEKEE, per germline (reference sequence). CDR3 size: 14 residues. V lost 4 bases, J lost 1 base, and 10 bases lay in between. The DNA of the CDR3 is TGTGCCAGCAGCCTTGGGGCAGGCACAGATACGCAGTATTTT. As protein: CASSLGAGTDTQYF.

This clonotype showed up just a few times. The chain recombines TRBV20-1 with TRBJ1-2; 7 bases agree with TRBD1. CDR1 is DFQATT and CDR2 is SNEGSKA in the germline V gene (reference sequence). J lost 5 bases, V lost 8 bases, and 8 bases had no gene match. This CDR3 is built from 12 residues. The CDR3 here is CSKDRDTYGYTF. CDR3 nucleotide sequence: TGCAGTAAAGACAGGGATACATATGGCTACACCTTC.

This clonotype was counted ten times or more. The chain uses TRBV28 and TRBJ1-6, with 7 bases fitting TRBD1. The CDR3 runs to 19 residues. The V and J ends lost 7 bases and 5 bases, in that order; junction bases with no gene match: 20. Per germline, CDR1 MDHEN and CDR2 SYDVKM. The chain's CDR3 is CASNPVGTAITAHNSPLHF. In nucleotides, the CDR3 is TGTGCCAGCAACCCCGTTGGGACAGCAATAACGGCGCATAATTCACCCCTCCACTTT. Full variable domain (rest looked up from reference TRBV28 and TRBJ1-6): DVKVTQSSRYLVKRTGEKVFLECVQDMDHENMFWYRQDPGLGLRLIYFSYDVKMKEKGDIPEGYSVSREKKERFSLILESASTNQTSMYLCASNPVGTAITAHNSPLHFGNGTRLTVT.

This clonotype came up a few times. The chain recombines TRBV4-3 with TRBJ1-4, with 10 bases identical to TRBD1. Germline V lookup: CDR1 LGHNA, CDR2 YSLEER. The CDR3 runs to 14 residues. V lost 4 bases, J lost 7 bases, and 3 bases stayed unmatched. This chain's CDR3 is CASSPGTGVEKLFF. Written as DNA, the CDR3 is TGCGCCAGCAGCCCCGGGACAGGGGTTGAAAAACTGTTTTTT.

This clonotype appeared many times. The chain combines TRBV6-5 with TRBJ2-7, with D perhaps TRBD2 (6 bases). CDR3 size: 16 residues. Germline-derived CDR1 and CDR2 are MNHEY and SVGAGI. V lost 0 bases and J 0 bases, leaving 12 bases between the germline ends. The CDR3 bases are TGTGCCAGCAGTTACTCGGGGTTAGCGGTCTCCTACGAGCAGTACTTC. Translation: CASSYSGLAVSYEQYF.

This clonotype was recorded many times. The chain combines TRBV5-1 with TRBJ2-2; 7 nucleotides line up with TRBD2. Germline CDR1 reads SGHRS; CDR2 reads YFSETQ. V shed 4 bases, J shed 7 bases, and the junction held 7 bases outside the gene matches. This CDR3 comprises 14 residues. CDR3 residues: CASSPGTTGGELFF. The CDR3 coding sequence is TGCGCCAGCAGCCCCGGGACTACGGGCGGGGAGCTGTTTTTT.

This clonotype was counted only a few times. This chain links TRBV4-3 with TRBJ2-1, with 7 bases fitting TRBD2. Per germline, CDR1 LGHNA and CDR2 YSLEER. The CDR3 spans 15 residues. V shed 4 bases, J shed 4 bases, and the junction held 7 bases outside the gene matches. This CDR3 reads CASSRGGDQYNEQFF. CDR3 bases: TGCGCCAGCAGCCGGGGGGGGGACCAGTACAATGAGCAGTTCTTC.

This clonotype was seen at least ten times. The V call is TRBV2, the J call TRBJ1-4; 11 bases match TRBD1. This CDR3 is 14 amino acids long. The germline gives CDR1 SNHLY, CDR2 FYNNEI. The V and J ends lost 8 bases and 6 bases, in that order; junction bases with no gene match: 5. The CDR3 sequence is CASEPGQGDEKLFF. The CDR3 coding sequence is TGTGCCAGCGAACCGGGACAGGGGGATGAAAAACTGTTTTTT.

This clonotype was counted many times. V and J are TRBV7-9 and TRBJ2-7; a weak D match, TRBD2 (5 bases). CDR3 length: 15 residues. V shed 5 bases and J shed 0 bases, with 14 bases lying between them. Germline CDR1 and CDR2: SEHNR and FQNEAQ (reference sequence). The CDR3 here is CASSARAGNSYEQYF. CDR3 DNA: TGTGCCAGCAGCGCGAGGGCAGGCAACTCCTACGAGCAGTACTTC.

There are many counts of this clonotype. This chain joins TRBV7-3 and TRBJ2-1, with D possibly matching TRBD2 (6 bases). Germline V CDR1 and CDR2: SGHTA, FQGTGA. The CDR3 covers 13 residues. V was trimmed by 3 bases and J by 5 bases, leaving 8 bases between them. Here the CDR3 reads CASSFTSNNEQFF. CDR3 coding DNA: TGTGCCAGCAGCTTTACTAGCAACAATGAGCAGTTCTTC.

The chain joins TRBV7-2 to TRBJ2-1; TRBD2 aligns across 10 bases. The CDR3 is made up of 17 amino acids. Germline trimming cut 1 base from V and 6 bases from J; bases unmatched to any gene: 9. Germline-derived CDR1 and CDR2 are SGHTA and FQGNSA. The CDR3 DNA sequence: TGTGCCAGCAGCTTAGGGTCTAGCGGGAGTTTCGGCAATGAGCAGTTCTTC. Its translation is CASSLGSSGSFGNEQFF.

This clonotype was detected many times. The chain employs TRBV7-2 and TRBJ1-6; tentative D call: TRBD1 (6 bases). CDR3 size: 16 residues. The germline V and J ends were trimmed by 5 bases and 14 bases, with 25 bases remaining between them. The V gene's germline CDR1 is SGHTA and CDR2 FQGNSA. The CDR3 region has the DNA TGTGCCAGCAGCCGAGCTTTCAGGGGTACTTCGGTCACCCTCCACTTT. It specifies CASSRAFRGTSVTLHF.

In its sample, this clonotype was seen a few times. V usage is TRBV19 and J usage is TRBJ1-1; 9 bases line up with TRBD1. This CDR3 has 14 amino acids. In germline, CDR1 is LNHDA, CDR2 SQIVND (reference sequence). V lost 6 bases, J lost 1 base, and 3 bases stayed unmatched. The CDR3: CASRKDRGNTEAFF. CDR3 bases: TGTGCCAGTAGGAAGGACAGGGGGAACACTGAAGCTTTCTTT.